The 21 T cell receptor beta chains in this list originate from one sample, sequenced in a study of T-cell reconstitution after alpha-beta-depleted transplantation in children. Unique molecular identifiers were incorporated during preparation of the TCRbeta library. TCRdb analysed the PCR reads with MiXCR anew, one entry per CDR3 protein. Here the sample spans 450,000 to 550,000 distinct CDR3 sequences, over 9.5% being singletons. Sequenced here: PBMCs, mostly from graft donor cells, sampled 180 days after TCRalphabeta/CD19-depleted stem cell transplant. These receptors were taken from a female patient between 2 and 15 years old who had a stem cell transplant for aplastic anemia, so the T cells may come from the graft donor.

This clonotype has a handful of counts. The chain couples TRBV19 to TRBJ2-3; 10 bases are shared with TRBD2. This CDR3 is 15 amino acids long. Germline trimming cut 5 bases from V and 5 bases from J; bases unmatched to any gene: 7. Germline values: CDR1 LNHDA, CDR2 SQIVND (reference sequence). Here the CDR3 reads CASSSTSGTGDTQYF. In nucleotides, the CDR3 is TGTGCCAGTAGTTCCACTAGCGGGACTGGAGATACGCAGTATTTT.

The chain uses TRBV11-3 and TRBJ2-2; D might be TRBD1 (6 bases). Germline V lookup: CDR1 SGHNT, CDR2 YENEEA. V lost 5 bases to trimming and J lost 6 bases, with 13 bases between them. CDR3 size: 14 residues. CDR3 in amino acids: CASSRLQGSGELFF. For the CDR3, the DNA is TGTGCCAGCAGCCGTCTACAGGGTTCCGGGGAGCTGTTTTTT.

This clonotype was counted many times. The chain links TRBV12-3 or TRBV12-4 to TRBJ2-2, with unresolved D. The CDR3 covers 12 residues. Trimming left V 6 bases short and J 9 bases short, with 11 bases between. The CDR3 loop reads CASSPTLWELFF. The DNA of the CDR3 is TGTGCCAGCAGCCCGACCCTGTGGGAGCTGTTTTTT.

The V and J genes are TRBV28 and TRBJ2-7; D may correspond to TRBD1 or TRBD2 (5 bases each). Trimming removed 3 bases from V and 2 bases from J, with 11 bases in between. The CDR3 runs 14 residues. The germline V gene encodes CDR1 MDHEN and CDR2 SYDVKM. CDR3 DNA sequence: TGTGCCAGCAGTTTCGGGACCCAGCCCTACGAGCAGTACTTC. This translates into CASSFGTQPYEQYF.

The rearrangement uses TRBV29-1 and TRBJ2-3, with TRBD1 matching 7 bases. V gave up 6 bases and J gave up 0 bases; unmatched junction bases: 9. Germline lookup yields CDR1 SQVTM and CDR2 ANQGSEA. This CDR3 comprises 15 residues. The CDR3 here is CSVVWDSPSTDTQYF. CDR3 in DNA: TGCAGCGTAGTCTGGGACAGTCCTAGCACAGATACGCAGTATTTT.

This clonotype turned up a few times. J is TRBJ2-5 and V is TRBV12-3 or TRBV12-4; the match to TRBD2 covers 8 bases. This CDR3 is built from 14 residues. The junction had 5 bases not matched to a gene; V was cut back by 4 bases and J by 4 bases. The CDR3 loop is CASSSAGGLETQYF. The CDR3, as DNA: TGTGCCAGCAGTTCCGCGGGGGGCTTAGAGACCCAGTACTTC.

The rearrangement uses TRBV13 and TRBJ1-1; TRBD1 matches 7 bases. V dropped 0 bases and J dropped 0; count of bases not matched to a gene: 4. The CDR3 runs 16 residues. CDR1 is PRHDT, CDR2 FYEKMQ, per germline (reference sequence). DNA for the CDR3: TGTGCCAGCAGCTTAGGCCTGGGACAGATGAACACTGAAGCTTTCTTT. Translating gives CASSLGLGQMNTEAFF.

This chain's CDR3 is CAISSRTPRGIDTQYF. For the CDR3, the DNA is TGTGCCATCAGCAGCCGGACACCCCGGGGCATAGATACGCAGTATTTT. The chain couples TRBV10-3 to TRBJ2-3, with D perhaps TRBD1 or TRBD2 (5 bases each). V was clipped by 6 bases and J by 5 bases, with 21 bases between them. Germline V CDR1 and CDR2: ENHRY, SYGVKD. The CDR3 is 16 amino acids.

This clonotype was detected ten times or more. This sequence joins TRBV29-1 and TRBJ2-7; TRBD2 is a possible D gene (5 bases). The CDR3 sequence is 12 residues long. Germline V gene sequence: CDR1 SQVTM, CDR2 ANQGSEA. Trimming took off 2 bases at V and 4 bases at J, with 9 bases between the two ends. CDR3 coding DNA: TGCAGCGTTGAACTAGCTGGGTACGAGCAGTACTTC. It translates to CSVELAGYEQYF.

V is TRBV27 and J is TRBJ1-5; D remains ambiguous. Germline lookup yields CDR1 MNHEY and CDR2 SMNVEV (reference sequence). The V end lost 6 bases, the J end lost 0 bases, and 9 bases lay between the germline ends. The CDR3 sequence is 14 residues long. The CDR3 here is CASRVGGSNQPQHF. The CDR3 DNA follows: TGTGCCAGCAGGGTCGGCGGTAGCAATCAGCCCCAGCATTTT.

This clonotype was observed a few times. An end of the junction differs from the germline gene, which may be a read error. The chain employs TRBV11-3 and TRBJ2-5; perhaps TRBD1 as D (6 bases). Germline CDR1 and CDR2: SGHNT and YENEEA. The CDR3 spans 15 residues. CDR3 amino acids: CASSIDRTPQETQYF. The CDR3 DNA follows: TGTGCCAGCAGCATAGACAGGACCCCTCAAGAGACCCAGTACTTC.

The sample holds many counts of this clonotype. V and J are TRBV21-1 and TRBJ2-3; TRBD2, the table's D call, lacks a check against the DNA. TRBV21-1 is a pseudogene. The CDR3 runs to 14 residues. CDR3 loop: CASSSCGRTDTQYF. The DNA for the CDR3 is TGTGCCAGCAGCTCGTGCGGGAGAACAGATACGCAGTATTTT.

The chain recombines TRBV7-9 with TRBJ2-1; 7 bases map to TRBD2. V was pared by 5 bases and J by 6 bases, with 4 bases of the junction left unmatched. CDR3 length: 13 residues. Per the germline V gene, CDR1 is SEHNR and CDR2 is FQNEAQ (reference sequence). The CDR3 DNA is TGTGCCAGCAGCATTGCGGGAGCCAATGAGCAGTTCTTC. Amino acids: CASSIAGANEQFF.

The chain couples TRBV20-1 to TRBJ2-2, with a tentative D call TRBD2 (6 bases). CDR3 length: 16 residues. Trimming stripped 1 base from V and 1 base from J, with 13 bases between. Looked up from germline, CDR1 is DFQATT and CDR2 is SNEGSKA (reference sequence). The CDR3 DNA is TGCAGTGCTAGAGCCGTGGGACTCCTGAACACCGGGGAGCTGTTTTTT. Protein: CSARAVGLLNTGELFF.

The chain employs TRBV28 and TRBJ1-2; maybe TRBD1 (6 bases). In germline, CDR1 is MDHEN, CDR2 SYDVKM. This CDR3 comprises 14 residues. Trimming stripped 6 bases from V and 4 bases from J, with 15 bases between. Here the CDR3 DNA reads TGTGCCAGCAGAGCCTGGAGGGGGACCTATGGCTACACCTTC. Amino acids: CASRAWRGTYGYTF.

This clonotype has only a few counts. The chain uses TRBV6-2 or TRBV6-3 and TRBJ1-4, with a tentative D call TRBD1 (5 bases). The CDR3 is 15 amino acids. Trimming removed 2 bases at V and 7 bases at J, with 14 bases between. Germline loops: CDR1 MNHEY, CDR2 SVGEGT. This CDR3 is CASSYVGPGGEKLFF. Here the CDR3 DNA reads TGTGCCAGCAGTTACGTCGGACCGGGGGGTGAAAAACTGTTTTTT.

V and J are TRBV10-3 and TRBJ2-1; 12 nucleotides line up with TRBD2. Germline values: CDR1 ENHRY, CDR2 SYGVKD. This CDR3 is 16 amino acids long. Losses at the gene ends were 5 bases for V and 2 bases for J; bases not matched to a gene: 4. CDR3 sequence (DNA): TGTGCCATCAGTCGGACTAGCGGGACCGCCTACAATGAGCAGTTCTTC. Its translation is CAISRTSGTAYNEQFF.

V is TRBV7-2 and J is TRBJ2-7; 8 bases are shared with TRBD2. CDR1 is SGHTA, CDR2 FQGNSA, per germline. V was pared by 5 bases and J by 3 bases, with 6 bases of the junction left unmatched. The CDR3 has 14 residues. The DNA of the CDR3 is TGTGCCAGCAGCCCCAGGCTAGCGGGCTACGAGCAGTACTTC. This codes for CASSPRLAGYEQYF.

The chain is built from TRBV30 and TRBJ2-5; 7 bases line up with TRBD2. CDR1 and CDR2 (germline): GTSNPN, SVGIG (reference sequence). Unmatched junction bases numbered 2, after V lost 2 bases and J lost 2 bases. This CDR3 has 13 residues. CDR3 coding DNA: TGTGCCTGGAGTTTCGGGGGGCAAGAGACCCAGTACTTC. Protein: CAWSFGGQETQYF.

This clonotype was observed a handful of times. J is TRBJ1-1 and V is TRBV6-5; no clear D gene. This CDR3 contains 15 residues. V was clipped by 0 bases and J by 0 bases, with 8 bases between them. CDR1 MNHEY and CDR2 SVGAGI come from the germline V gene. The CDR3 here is CASSYSTFMNTEAFF. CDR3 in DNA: TGTGCCAGCAGTTACTCGACGTTCATGAACACTGAAGCTTTCTTT.

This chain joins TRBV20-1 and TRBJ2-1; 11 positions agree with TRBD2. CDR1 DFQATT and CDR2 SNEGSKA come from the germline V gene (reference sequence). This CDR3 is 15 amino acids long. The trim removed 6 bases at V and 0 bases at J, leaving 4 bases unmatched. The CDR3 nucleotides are TGCAGTGCAGGACTAGCGGGTATCTCCTACAATGAGCAGTTCTTC. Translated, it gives CSAGLAGISYNEQFF.